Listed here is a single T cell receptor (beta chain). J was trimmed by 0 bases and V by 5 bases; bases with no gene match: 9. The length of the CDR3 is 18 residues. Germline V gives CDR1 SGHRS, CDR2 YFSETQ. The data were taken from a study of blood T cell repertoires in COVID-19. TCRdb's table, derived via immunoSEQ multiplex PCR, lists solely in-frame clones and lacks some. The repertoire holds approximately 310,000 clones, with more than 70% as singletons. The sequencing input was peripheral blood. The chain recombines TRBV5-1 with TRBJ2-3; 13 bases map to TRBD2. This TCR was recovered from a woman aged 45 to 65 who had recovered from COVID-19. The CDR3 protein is CASRPGLAGSRSTDTQYF. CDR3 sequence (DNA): TGCGCCAGCAGGCCGGGACTAGCGGGATCCCGGAGCACAGATACGCAGTATTTT.